Given below is one T cell receptor beta chain in context. It has no known antigen specificity. No quality values exist for individual bases; no much larger clone is one base distant. RNA was extracted using the RNeasy kit, and roughly 0.45 to 1 ug of the RNA was reverse transcribed with random hexamers. The immunoSEQ multiplex PCR assay, which covers 54 Vbeta and 13 Jbeta segments, was used to amplify TCR beta CDR3 regions. Bias from PCR amplification was corrected by using a synthetic template baseline for primer optimization and for computational correction. The original methods were these. Only productive sequences were kept, with reads annotated to V, D and J genes according to IMGT and analyzed in immunoSEQ Analyzer. To calculate clonality, Shannon entropy was normalized by log2 of the number of productive unique sequences and then subtracted from one. For each patient and control, public and private clones were evaluated within the 100 most prevalent clones. A clone was defined as Susac-specific if it was absent from the healthy and MS cohorts, from more than 850 published viral clones and from other ImmuneACCESS disease sequences. TCRdb redid the processing of the public reads, applying fastp at Q25 and MiXCR, and retained in-frame beta chains. Merged by CDR3 protein, the rows form single entries marked with the most common genes and DNA. What appears here as the V and J calls and clone size reflects TCRdb's work, not the paper's. For this sample there are about 440,000 distinct CDR3 sequences; around 85% appear just once. The biggest ten clones account for more than 0.09% of the sample.

High-throughput TCR beta sequencing profiled peripheral blood CD8+ and CD4+ T cells from healthy donors, Susac syndrome patients and multiple sclerosis patients. Treatment-naive patients with stable or active relapsing-remitting disease fulfilling revised McDonald criteria were used as multiple sclerosis controls. Bulk CD8+ and CD4+ T cells were purified by magnetic negative isolation, while CD8+ TEMRA cells were enriched using FACS. Blood was collected in EDTA tubes and processed within 24 hours, with PBMCs isolated through density gradient centrifugation. PBMCs destined for TCR sequencing were cryopreserved in liquid nitrogen and later thawed in a 37 °C water bath. A purity of at least 90% was achieved for sorted or isolated CD4+, CD8+ and CD8+ TEMRA cells. The germline V and J ends show losses of 6 bases and 0 bases respectively, and no gene match explains 9 bases of the junction. CDR1 and CDR2 were assigned from the germline V gene as MNHNS and SASEGT. CDR3 length: 16 amino acids, cysteine to phenylalanine. Of all the DNA, just the CDR3 is kept, 48 bases in frame from base 1.

These data are taken from a study of CD8 T cells in Susac syndrome (dated by TCRdb to about 2019). Regarding the study in general: Repertoire sequencing was used to test whether CD8+ T cell activation and differentiation in Susac syndrome was antigen driven. Clonality of the CD8+ T cell repertoire was compared between roughly 13 healthy donors, about 14 Susac syndrome patients and roughly 16 multiple sclerosis patients.

Study-level results and caveats: The study acknowledged that relatively few individuals were included in the TCR sequencing and HLA analysis.

The source of this sequence is a human donor with multiple sclerosis. The V and J genes are TRBV6-1 and TRBJ2-3; the central 7 bases match TRBD2. Sequencing was performed on CD8+ T cells from PBMCs. Here is the DNA: TGTGCCAGCAGGATCTTCGGGGGGACTAGCACAGATACGCAGTATTTT. Translation gives CASRIFGGTSTDTQYF.